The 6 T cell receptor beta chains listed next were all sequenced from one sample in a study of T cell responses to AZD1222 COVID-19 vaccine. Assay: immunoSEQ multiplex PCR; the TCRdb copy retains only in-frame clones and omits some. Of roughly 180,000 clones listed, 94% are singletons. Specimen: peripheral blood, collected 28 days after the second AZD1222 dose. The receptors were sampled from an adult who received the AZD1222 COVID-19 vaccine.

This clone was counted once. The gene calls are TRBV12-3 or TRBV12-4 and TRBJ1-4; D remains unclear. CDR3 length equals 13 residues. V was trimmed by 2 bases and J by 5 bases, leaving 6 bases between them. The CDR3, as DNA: TGTGCCAGCAGTTTATCACGGAATGAAAAACTGTTTTTT. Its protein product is CASSLSRNEKLFF.

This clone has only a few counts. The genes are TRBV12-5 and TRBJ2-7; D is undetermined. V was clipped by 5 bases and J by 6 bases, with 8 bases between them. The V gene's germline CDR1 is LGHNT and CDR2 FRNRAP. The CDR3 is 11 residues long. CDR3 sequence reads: CASGIGLEQYF. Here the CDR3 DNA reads TGTGCTAGTGGTATCGGGCTCGAGCAGTACTTC.

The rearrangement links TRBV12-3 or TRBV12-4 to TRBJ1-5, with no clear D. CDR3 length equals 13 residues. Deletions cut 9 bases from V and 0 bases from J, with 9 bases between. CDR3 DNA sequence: TGTGCCAGTAAGGCTTATAGCAATCAGCCCCAGCATTTT. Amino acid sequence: CASKAYSNQPQHF.

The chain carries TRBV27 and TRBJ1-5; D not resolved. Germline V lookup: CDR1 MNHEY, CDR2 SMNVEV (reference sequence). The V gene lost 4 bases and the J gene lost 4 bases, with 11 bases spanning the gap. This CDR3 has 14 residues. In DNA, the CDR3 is TGTGCCAGCAGTTCGGGTCTGACTAATCAGCCCCAGCATTTT. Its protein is CASSSGLTNQPQHF.

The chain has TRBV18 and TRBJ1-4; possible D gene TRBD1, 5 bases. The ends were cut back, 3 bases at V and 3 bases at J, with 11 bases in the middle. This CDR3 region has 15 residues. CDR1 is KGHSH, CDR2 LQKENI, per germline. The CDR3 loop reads CASSPGRGPNEKLFF. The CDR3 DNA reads TGTGCCAGCTCACCCGGCCGGGGACCTAATGAAAAACTGTTTTTT. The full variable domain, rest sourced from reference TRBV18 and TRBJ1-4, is NAGVMQNPRHLVRRRGQEARLRCSPMKGHSHVYWYRQLPEEGLKFMVYLQKENIIDESGMPKERFSAEFPKEGPSILRIQQVVRGDSAAYFCASSPGRGPNEKLFFGSGTQLSVL.

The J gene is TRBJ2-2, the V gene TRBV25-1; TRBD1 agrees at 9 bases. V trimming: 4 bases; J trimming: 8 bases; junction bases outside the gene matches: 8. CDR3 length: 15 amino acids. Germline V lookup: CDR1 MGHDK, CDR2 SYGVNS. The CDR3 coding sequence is TGTGCCAGCAGTGTCACAGGGGGCGCGGGAGGGGAGCTGTTTTTT. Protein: CASSVTGGAGGELFF. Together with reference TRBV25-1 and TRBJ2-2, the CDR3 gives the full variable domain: EADIYQTPRYLVIGTGKKITLECSQTMGHDKMYWYQQDPGMELHLIHYSYGVNSTEKGDLSSESTVSRIRTEHFPLTLESARPSHTSQYLCASSVTGGAGGELFFGEGSRLTVL.